This passage covers 2 T cell receptor beta chains from one sample sequenced in a study of blood T cells in healthy people across ages. For the second PCR, which ran for 7 to 11 cycles, a sample-barcoded 5' primer and a J-beta primer mix were used. TCRdb re-analysed the 5' RACE reads in MiXCR, keeping a single row per CDR3 protein. Among fewer than 800,000 distinct CDR3 sequences, roughly 49% were seen once, and the ten largest hold under 35%. The sequenced sample was blood. Receptors originate from a woman between 55 and 75 years old in good health.

V gene TRBV30 combines with J gene TRBJ2-5; D remains unclear. Germline V gene sequence: CDR1 GTSNPN, CDR2 SVGIG (reference sequence). V lost 2 bases to trimming and J lost 3 bases, with 19 bases between them. This CDR3 contains 16 residues. The CDR3 region is CAWSFFQSWAKETQYF. CDR3 nucleotides: TGTGCCTGGAGTTTCTTCCAGAGCTGGGCTAAAGAGACCCAGTACTTC.

This clonotype was observed a handful of times. The CDR3 protein is CASSVQGTDSYEQYF. CDR3 nucleotides: TGCGCCAGCAGCGTACAAGGGACAGACTCCTACGAGCAGTACTTC. The chain links TRBV5-1 to TRBJ2-7, with 7 nucleotides matching TRBD1. The CDR3 sequence is 15 residues long. CDR1 and CDR2 from the germline V gene are SGHRS and YFSETQ. Unmatched junction bases numbered 7, after V lost 4 bases and J lost 0 bases.